This TCR beta chain was recovered during a study of early stage breast cancer tumors. Sequencing was performed with immunoSEQ multiplex PCR; in TCRdb, only in-frame clones are kept and a portion is missing. The sample has 9,000 to 9,500 clones, around 75% seen once. V was clipped by 5 bases and J by 8 bases; unmatched bases: 17. The length of the CDR3 is 17 residues. The V gene's germline CDR1 is MGHRA and CDR2 YSYEKL. The sequenced sample was normal breast tissue next to the tumor. The origin of this receptor is a person in their sixties or seventies with breast cancer. The chain employs TRBV4-1 and TRBJ2-1; 8 bases agree with TRBD2. CDR3 sequence reads: CASSNTGTSDYLDEQFF. DNA of the CDR3: TGCGCCAGCAGCAATACCGGGACTAGTGATTACCTTGATGAGCAGTTCTTC.